This T cell receptor (beta chain) was found in a study of Graves' ophthalmopathy and Graves' hyperthyroidism. Additional autoimmune diseases, uncontrolled infections, pregnancy or lactation disqualified patients. As the starting material, 10 ml of fresh peripheral blood yielded the PBMCs. Germline CDR1 and CDR2: LNHDA and SQIVND (reference sequence). Trimming removed 7 bases from V and 1 base from J, with 7 bases in between. CDR3 size: 12 residues. As the template, RNA transcripts were used to amplify TCR beta CDR3 regions. Second-round multiplex PCR came after a first-round RT-PCR that employed HTBI primers. From the multiplex PCR reads, TCRdb called clonotypes with MiXCR, one entry per CDR3 protein. This repertoire shows about 640,000 distinct CDR3 sequences, over 40% found once; its top ten account for over 2.5%. This clonotype was picked up many times.

The rearrangement joins TRBV19 to TRBJ1-2; no clear D. What was sequenced was peripheral blood. The sequence was obtained from an adult man with Graves' ophthalmopathy. The CDR3 sequence: CASMGDNYGYTF. The CDR3 nucleotides are TGTGCCAGTATGGGTGATAACTATGGCTACACCTTC.